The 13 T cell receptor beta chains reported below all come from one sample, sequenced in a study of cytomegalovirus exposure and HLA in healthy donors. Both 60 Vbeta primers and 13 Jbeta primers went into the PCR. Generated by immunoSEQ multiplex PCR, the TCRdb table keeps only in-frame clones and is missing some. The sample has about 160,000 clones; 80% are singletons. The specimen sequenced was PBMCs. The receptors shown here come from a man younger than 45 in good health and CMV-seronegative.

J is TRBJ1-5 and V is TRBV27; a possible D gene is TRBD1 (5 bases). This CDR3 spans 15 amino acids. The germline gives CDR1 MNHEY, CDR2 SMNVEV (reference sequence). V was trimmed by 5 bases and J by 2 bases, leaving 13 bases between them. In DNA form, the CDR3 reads TGTGCCAGCAGTCTTAACAGGAGCCGCAATCAGCCCCAGCATTTT. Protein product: CASSLNRSRNQPQHF.

CDR3 in amino acids: CASSLVRTGVTGGTQYF. Written as DNA, the CDR3 is TGTGCCAGCAGCTTAGTTCGGACGGGGGTCACAGGGGGTACGCAGTATTTT. The chain employs TRBV7-2 and TRBJ2-3; 8 bases line up with TRBD1. The trim removed 1 base at V and 8 bases at J, leaving 14 bases unmatched. CDR3 length: 17 residues. Germline assignment: CDR1 SGHTA and CDR2 FQGNSA.

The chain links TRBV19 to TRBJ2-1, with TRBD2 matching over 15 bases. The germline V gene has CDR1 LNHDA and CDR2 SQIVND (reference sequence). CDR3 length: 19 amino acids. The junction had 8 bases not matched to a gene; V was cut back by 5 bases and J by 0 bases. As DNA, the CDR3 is TGTGCCAGTAGTTTAAGGGGACTAGCGGGAGGAAGCTCCTACAATGAGCAGTTCTTC. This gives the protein CASSLRGLAGGSSYNEQFF.

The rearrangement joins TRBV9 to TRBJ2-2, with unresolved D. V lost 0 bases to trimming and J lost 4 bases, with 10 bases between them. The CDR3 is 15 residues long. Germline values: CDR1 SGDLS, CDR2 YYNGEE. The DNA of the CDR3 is TGTGCCAGCAGCGTAGTAAGCAAACCCACCGGGGAGCTGTTTTTT. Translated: CASSVVSKPTGELFF.

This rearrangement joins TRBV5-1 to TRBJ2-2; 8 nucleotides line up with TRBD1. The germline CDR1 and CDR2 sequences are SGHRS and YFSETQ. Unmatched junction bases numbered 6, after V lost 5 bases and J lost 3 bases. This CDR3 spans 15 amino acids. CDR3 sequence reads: CASRKGQADTGELFF. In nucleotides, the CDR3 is TGCGCCAGCAGAAAGGGACAGGCGGACACCGGGGAGCTGTTTTTT.

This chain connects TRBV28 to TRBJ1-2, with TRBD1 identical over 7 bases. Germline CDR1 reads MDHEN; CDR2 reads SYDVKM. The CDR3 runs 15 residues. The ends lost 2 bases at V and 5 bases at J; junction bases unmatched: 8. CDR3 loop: CASSLETGLGYGYTF. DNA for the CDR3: TGTGCCAGCAGTTTAGAGACAGGGCTCGGATATGGCTACACCTTC.

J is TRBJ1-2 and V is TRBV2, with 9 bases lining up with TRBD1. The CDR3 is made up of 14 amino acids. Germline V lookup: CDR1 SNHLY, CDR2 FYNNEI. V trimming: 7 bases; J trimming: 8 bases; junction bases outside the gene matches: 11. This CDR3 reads CASTRDRAYRGYTF. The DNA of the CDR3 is TGTGCCAGCACCCGGGACAGGGCTTATAGGGGCTACACCTTC.

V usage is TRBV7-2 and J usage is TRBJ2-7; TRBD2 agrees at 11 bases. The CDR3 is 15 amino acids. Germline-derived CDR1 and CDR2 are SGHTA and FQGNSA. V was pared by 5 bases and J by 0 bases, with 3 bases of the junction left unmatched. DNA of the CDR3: TGTGCCAGCAGCCAAACTAGCGGGAGCTCCTACGAGCAGTACTTC. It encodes CASSQTSGSSYEQYF.

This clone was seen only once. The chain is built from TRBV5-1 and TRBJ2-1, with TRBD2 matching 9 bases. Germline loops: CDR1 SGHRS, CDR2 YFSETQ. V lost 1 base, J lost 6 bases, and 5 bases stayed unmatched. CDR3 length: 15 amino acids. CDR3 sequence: CASSLKLAGANEQFF. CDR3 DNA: TGCGCCAGCAGCTTGAAACTAGCGGGCGCCAATGAGCAGTTCTTC.

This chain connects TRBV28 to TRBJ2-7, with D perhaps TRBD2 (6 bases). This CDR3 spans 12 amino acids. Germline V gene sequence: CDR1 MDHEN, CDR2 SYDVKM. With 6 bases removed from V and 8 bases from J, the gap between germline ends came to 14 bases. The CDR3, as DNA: TGTGCCAGCAGCCCCCGGAGGGACCAGCAGTACTTC. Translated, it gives CASSPRRDQQYF.

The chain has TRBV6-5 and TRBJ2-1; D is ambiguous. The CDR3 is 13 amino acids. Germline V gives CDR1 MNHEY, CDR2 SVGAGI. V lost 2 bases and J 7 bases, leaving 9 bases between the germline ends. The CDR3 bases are TGTGCCAGCAGTTACGGCCAGTTGAATGAGCAGTTCTTC. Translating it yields CASSYGQLNEQFF.

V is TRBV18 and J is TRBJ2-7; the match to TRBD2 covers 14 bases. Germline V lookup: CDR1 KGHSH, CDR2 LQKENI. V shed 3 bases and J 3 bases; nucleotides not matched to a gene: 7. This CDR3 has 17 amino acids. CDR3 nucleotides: TGTGCCAGCTCACCCGGGACTAGCGGGAGCGTCTTCTACGAGCAGTACTTC. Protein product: CASSPGTSGSVFYEQYF.

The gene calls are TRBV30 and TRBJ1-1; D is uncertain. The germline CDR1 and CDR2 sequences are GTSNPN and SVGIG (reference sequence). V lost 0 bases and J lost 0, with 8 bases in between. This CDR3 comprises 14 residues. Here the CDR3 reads CAWSVPRVNTEAFF. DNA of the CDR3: TGTGCCTGGAGTGTCCCGAGGGTGAACACTGAAGCTTTCTTT.